Sequencing of this T cell receptor (beta chain) was carried out in a study of blood T cell repertoires in COVID-19. Per the original data handling: Amplification of reference gene primers was used by the study to estimate nucleated cell counts. Profiled with immunoSEQ multiplex PCR; TCRdb holds only in-frame clones, not every one. That table furnishes V, J and clone size, whereas the DNA furnished D and trimming. The data show about 200,000 clones, 90% seen once. The CDR3 is 17 residues long. The germline V gene has CDR1 SGHAT and CDR2 FQNNGV. With 5 bases removed from V and 0 bases from J, the gap between germline ends came to 14 bases.

The specimen sequenced was peripheral blood. The chain links TRBV11-2 to TRBJ1-6; possibly TRBD1 for D (5 bases). The sequence was collected from a man in his fifties with acute or convalescent COVID-19. The CDR3 nucleotides are TGTGCCAGCAGCATCGACAGTCTTAACTCCTATAATTCACCCCTCCACTTT. Protein sequence: CASSIDSLNSYNSPLHF.